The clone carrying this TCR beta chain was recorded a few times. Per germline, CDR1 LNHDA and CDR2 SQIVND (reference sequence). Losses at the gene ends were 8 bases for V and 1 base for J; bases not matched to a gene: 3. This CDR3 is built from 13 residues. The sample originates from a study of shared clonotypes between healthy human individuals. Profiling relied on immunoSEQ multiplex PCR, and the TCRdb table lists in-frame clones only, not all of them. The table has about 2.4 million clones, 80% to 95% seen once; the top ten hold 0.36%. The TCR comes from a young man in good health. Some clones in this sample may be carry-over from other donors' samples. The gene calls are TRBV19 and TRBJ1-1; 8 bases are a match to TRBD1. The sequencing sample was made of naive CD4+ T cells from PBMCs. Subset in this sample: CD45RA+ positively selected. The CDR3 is CASLGQANTEAFF. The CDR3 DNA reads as TGTGCCAGTTTGGGACAGGCGAACACTGAAGCTTTCTTT.